This is a list of T cell receptor beta chains from one sample in a study of beta chain features in type 1 diabetes. Sequencing used immunoSEQ multiplex PCR; TCRdb keeps in-frame clones, though not all of them. Among 850,000 to 900,000 clones, 17% were seen once, and the ten largest hold 0.02% to 0.025%. Sequencing was carried out using naive CD4+ T cells from blood. Every receptor here comes from a woman in her late teens or twenties in good health. Each CDR3 is given with its conserved first and last residue. D genes are given only for firm matches. Clone size is stated in some rows and not others, as once, few, many or a class when expanded.

CDR3aa	CDR3nt	j_gene	abundance	d_gene	v_gene
CASSLGNLLFYEQYF	TGTGCCAGCAGCTTGGGGAATCTTCTTTTCTACGAGCAGTACTTC	TRBJ2-7	few	NA	TRBV5-5
CASSIGRTSRSSSNQPQHF	TGTGCCAGTAGTATAGGGAGAACGAGCCGAAGCAGTAGCAATCAGCCCCAGCATTTT	TRBJ1-5	NA	NA	TRBV19
CASSDRQTSYEQYF	TGTGCCAGCAGCGACCGGCAGACCTCCTACGAGCAGTACTTC	TRBJ2-7	few	NA	TRBV13
CASSLGSSSYNEQFF	TGTGCCAGCAGCTTAGGCTCCTCTTCCTACAATGAGCAGTTCTTC	TRBJ2-1	NA	NA	TRBV7-2
CASSLELAPDTQYF	TGTGCCAGCAGCTTAGAACTAGCTCCCGATACGCAGTATTTT	TRBJ2-3	NA	NA	TRBV7-9
CASLPSNTGELFF	TGTGCCAGTTTACCTTCAAACACCGGGGAGCTGTTTTTT	TRBJ2-2	few	NA	TRBV19
CASSFGQSYGYTF	TGTGCCAGCAGTTTCGGCCAGTCCTATGGCTACACCTTC	TRBJ1-2	NA	NA	TRBV28
CASSSSMTGLIQYF	TGTGCCAGTAGTTCCAGCATGACAGGGCTCATTCAGTACTTC	TRBJ2-4	NA	TRBD1	TRBV19
CASSSRGWLSEAFF	TGTGCCAGCAGCTCCAGGGGGTGGTTGTCTGAAGCTTTCTTT	TRBJ1-1	NA	TRBD1	TRBV5-6
CASRPRQGLEQYF	TGTGCCAGCCGCCCCCGACAGGGGTTAGAGCAGTACTTC	TRBJ2-7	NA	TRBD1	TRBV19
CASSPFDRQNSNQPQHF	TGTGCCAGCTCACCATTTGATAGACAGAATAGCAATCAGCCCCAGCATTTT	TRBJ1-5	few	NA	TRBV18
CASSQGAQPQHF	TGTGCCAGCTCACAGGGGGCGCAGCCCCAGCATTTT	TRBJ1-5	few	TRBD1	TRBV18
CATSRTGAGQPQHF	TGTGCCACCAGCCGGACAGGGGCAGGTCAGCCCCAGCATTTT	TRBJ1-5	NA	TRBD1	TRBV15
CASSESALRNSPLHF	TGTGCCAGCAGTGAATCTGCATTAAGGAATTCACCCCTCCACTTT	TRBJ1-6	few	NA	TRBV2
CASSLSGYDDYGYTF	TGTGCCAGCAGTTTATCCGGTTATGACGACTATGGCTACACCTTC	TRBJ1-2	NA	NA	TRBV28
CASSSGQPNTEAFF	TGTGCCAGCAGCTCCGGACAACCGAACACTGAAGCTTTCTTT	TRBJ1-1	few	NA	TRBV7-3
CASSALTGIYGYTF	TGTGCCAGTAGTGCATTGACAGGGATCTATGGCTACACCTTC	TRBJ1-2	NA	TRBD1	TRBV19
CASSLPLRRAQFF	TGTGCCAGTAGTTTGCCTCTGCGACGAGCTCAGTTCTTC	TRBJ2-1	NA	NA	TRBV19
CASSLDPQDTQYF	TGCGCCAGCAGCTTGGACCCCCAAGATACGCAGTATTTT	TRBJ2-3	NA	NA	TRBV5-1
CASSFNGNTIYF	TGTGCCAGCAGCTTTAATGGCAACACCATATATTTT	TRBJ1-3	few	NA	TRBV7-9
CASSFNRGHEQYF	TGTGCCAGCAGCTTTAACAGGGGTCACGAGCAGTACTTC	TRBJ2-7	NA	TRBD1	TRBV7-2
CASSKHGTGGLKNIQYF	TGTGCCAGTAGTAAACACGGGACAGGGGGCTTGAAAAACATTCAGTACTTC	TRBJ2-4	NA	TRBD1	TRBV19
CAISGTAQYEQYF	TGTGCCATCAGTGGGACAGCCCAATACGAGCAGTACTTC	TRBJ2-7	many	NA	TRBV10-3
CATSRGRGRTVDEQYF	TGTGCCACCAGCAGAGGAAGGGGGAGGACAGTCGACGAGCAGTACTTC	TRBJ2-7	NA	NA	TRBV15
CASSTAGGTQYF	TGTGCCAGTAGTACCGCCGGGGGGACCCAGTACTTC	TRBJ2-5	NA	NA	TRBV19
CASSLAVADRGTDTQYF	TGCGCCAGCAGCTTGGCGGTGGCGGACAGGGGCACAGATACGCAGTATTTT	TRBJ2-3	NA	TRBD1	TRBV5-1
CASSLADWETQYF	TGTGCCAGCAGTTTAGCCGATTGGGAGACCCAGTACTTC	TRBJ2-5	NA	NA	TRBV28
CASSFWQGKITEAFF	TGTGCCAGCAGCTTTTGGCAGGGGAAGATCACTGAAGCTTTCTTT	TRBJ1-1	NA	NA	TRBV5-6
CASTQVLAGNNEQFF	TGTGCCAGCACCCAGGTGCTAGCGGGCAACAATGAGCAGTTCTTC	TRBJ2-1	NA	TRBD2	TRBV27
CASTNNRPGLGQFF	TGTGCCAGCACCAACAATCGCCCGGGACTAGGGCAGTTCTTC	TRBJ2-1	NA	TRBD2	TRBV6-4
CASSKVGQDTDTQYF	TGTGCCAGCAGCAAAGTTGGGCAGGACACAGATACGCAGTATTTT	TRBJ2-3	NA	NA	TRBV21-1
CASSPGQYTGELFF	TGTGCCAGCTCACCGGGACAGTACACCGGGGAGCTGTTTTTT	TRBJ2-2	few	TRBD1	TRBV18
CASSRGLIYGYTF	TGTGCCAGCAGCCGGGGACTGATCTATGGCTACACCTTC	TRBJ1-2	once	NA	TRBV5-4
CASSPIAPSSYNEQFF	TGCGCCAGCAGCCCTATAGCCCCGAGCTCCTACAATGAGCAGTTCTTC	TRBJ2-1	NA	NA	TRBV5-1
CASSLVLVGEQYF	TGTGCCAGCAGCTTAGTTCTTGTGGGGGAGCAGTACTTC	TRBJ2-7	NA	NA	TRBV7-2
CASSNWDKGLEGYNEQFF	TGTGCCAGCAGCAACTGGGACAAGGGACTCGAGGGATACAATGAGCAGTTCTTC	TRBJ2-1	few	NA	TRBV21-1
CASIATGGPGELFF	TGTGCCAGCATTGCCACAGGGGGCCCCGGGGAGCTGTTTTTT	TRBJ2-2	few	TRBD1	TRBV2
CAISARVGGELFF	TGTGCCATCAGTGCCCGGGTAGGCGGGGAGCTGTTTTTT	TRBJ2-2	few	NA	TRBV10-3
CATSRVGSRSEKLFF	TGTGCCACCAGCAGAGTAGGGAGTAGAAGTGAAAAACTGTTTTTT	TRBJ1-4	NA	NA	TRBV15
CASSLWSHRANTEAFF	TGTGCCAGCAGTTTATGGTCTCACAGAGCGAACACTGAAGCTTTCTTT	TRBJ1-1	NA	NA	TRBV28
CASSYRGPKYPYEQYF	TGTGCTAGCAGCTACCGAGGACCGAAATACCCATACGAGCAGTACTTC	TRBJ2-7	NA	NA	TRBV7-7